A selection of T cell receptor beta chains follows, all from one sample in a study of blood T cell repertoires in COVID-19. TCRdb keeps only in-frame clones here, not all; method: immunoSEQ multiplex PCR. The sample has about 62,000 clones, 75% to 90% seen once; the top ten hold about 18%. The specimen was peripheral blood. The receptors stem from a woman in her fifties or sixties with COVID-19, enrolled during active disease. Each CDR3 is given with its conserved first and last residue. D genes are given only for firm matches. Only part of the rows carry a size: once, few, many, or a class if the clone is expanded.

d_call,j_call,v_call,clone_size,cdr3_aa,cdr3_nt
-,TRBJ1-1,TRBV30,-,CAWSGQENTEAFF,TGTGCCTGGAGTGGACAGGAGAACACTGAAGCTTTCTTT
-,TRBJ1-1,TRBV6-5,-,CASNRYRTENTEAFF,TGTGCCAGCAACCGGTATAGGACAGAGAACACTGAAGCTTTCTTT
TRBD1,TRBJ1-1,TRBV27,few,CASSLGHRGGDTEAFF,TGTGCCAGCAGTTTAGGGCACAGGGGTGGCGACACTGAAGCTTTCTTT
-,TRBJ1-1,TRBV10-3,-,CAISVQLNTEAFF,TGTGCCATCAGTGTACAACTGAACACTGAAGCTTTCTTT
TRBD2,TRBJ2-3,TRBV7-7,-,CASSLTAGGPTDTQYF,TGTGCTAGCAGCCTTACAGCGGGAGGGCCGACAGATACGCAGTATTTT
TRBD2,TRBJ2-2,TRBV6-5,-,CASGGAGELFF,TGTGCCAGCGGGGGGGCCGGGGAGCTGTTTTTT
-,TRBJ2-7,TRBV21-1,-,CASSKRGRGPYEQYF,TGTGCCAGCAGCAAACGGGGCAGGGGCCCCTACGAGCAGTACTTC
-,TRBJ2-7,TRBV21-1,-,CAPLQPQTIYEQYF,TGTGCCCCGCTTCAGCCGCAGACAATATACGAGCAGTACTTC
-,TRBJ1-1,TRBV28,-,CASSSRSTEAFF,TGTGCCAGCAGTTCCCGGAGCACTGAAGCTTTCTTT
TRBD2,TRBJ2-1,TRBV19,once,CASSALAGAWGEQFF,TGTGCCAGTAGCGCACTAGCGGGGGCCTGGGGTGAGCAGTTCTTC
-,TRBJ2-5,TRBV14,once,CASSLWRETETQYF,TGTGCCAGCAGCCTTTGGAGGGAGACGGAGACCCAGTACTTC
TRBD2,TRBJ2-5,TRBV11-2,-,CASSLVVAGGPETQYF,TGTGCCAGCAGCTTAGTAGTTGCGGGAGGGCCCGAGACCCAGTACTTC
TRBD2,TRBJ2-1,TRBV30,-,CAWSVPSGRDEQFF,TGTGCCTGGAGTGTACCTAGCGGGAGGGATGAGCAGTTCTTC
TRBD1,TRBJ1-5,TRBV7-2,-,CASSLRTGGHQPQHF,TGTGCCAGCAGCTTAAGGACAGGGGGCCATCAGCCCCAGCATTTT
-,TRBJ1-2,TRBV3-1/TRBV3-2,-,CASSQRTEANYGYTF,TGTGCCAGCAGCCAAAGGACAGAAGCTAACTATGGCTACACCTTC
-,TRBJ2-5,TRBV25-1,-,CASSAPGGVGETQYF,TGTGCCAGCAGTGCCCCCGGAGGGGTGGGTGAGACCCAGTACTTC
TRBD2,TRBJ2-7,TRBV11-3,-,CASSLYGGFEQYF,TGTGCCAGCAGCTTATACGGGGGGTTCGAGCAGTACTTC
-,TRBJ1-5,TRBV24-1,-,CATSDFTRNQPQHF,TGTGCCACCAGTGATTTTACCAGGAATCAGCCCCAGCATTTT
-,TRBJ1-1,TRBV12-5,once,CASAKDRTNTEAFF,TGTGCTAGTGCAAAAGACAGGACGAACACTGAAGCTTTCTTT
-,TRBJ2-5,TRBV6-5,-,CASSRGQETQYF,TGTGCCAGCAGCAGGGGCCAAGAGACCCAGTACTTC
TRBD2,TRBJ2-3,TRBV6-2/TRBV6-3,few,CASSIGTSGARLDTQYF,TGTGCCAGCAGTATTGGGACTAGCGGGGCCCGGCTAGATACGCAGTATTTT
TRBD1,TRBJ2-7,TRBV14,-,CASSRRTGGKVKQYF,TGTGCCAGCAGCCGACGGACAGGGGGAAAAGTCAAGCAGTACTTC
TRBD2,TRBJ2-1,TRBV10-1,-,CASSESAGGPDEQFF,TGCGCCAGCAGTGAGTCGGCGGGAGGGCCGGATGAGCAGTTCTTC
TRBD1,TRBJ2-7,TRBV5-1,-,CASSIPRQGLYEQYF,TGCGCCAGCAGCATACCGAGACAGGGCCTCTACGAGCAGTACTTC
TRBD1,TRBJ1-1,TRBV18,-,CASSPPTRGFLHQAFF,TGTGCCAGCTCACCACCAACCAGGGGGTTTCTCCACCAAGCTTTCTTT
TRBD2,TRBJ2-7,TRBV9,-,CASSVGLTSATKEDEQYF,TGTGCCAGCAGCGTAGGGTTAACTAGCGCAACCAAGGAGGACGAGCAGTACTTC
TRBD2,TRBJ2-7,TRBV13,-,CASSSLAGITHEQYF,TGTGCCAGCAGCTCTCTAGCGGGTATCACCCACGAGCAGTACTTC
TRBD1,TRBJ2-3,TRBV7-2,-,CASSFDRGTDTQYF,TGTGCCAGCAGCTTCGACAGGGGCACAGATACGCAGTATTTT